This T cell receptor (beta chain) was profiled in a study of cytomegalovirus exposure and HLA in healthy donors. Findings of the study overall: In a later analysis, first-cohort TCR clusters were found to tend to co-occur in the 120 or so validation repertoires. The study put 150 or so TCR beta chains on its list as cytomegalovirus-associated. Reportedly, cytomegalovirus status was diagnosed with high sensitivity and specificity. Confirmation was obtained in vitro that a few CMV-associated chains are specific for CMV antigens.

The germline V gene has CDR1 SGDLS and CDR2 YYNGEE. Deletions cut 6 bases from V and 3 bases from J, with 16 bases between. There are 15 residues in the CDR3. Assay used: immunoSEQ multiplex PCR; TCRdb lists only in-frame clones, some missing. The table lists about 73,000 clones, roughly 90% of them singletons, with 3.8% in the top ten. This clone was recorded only once. Its antigen is as yet unknown. This TCR was recovered from a young woman in good health and CMV-seropositive. The chain uses TRBV9 and TRBJ2-1; D is possibly TRBD2 (6 bases). What was sequenced was PBMCs. The CDR3 reads CASNAGHADYNEQFF. The CDR3 nucleotides read TGTGCCAGCAACGCGGGGCACGCAGACTACAATGAGCAGTTCTTC.